This passage covers 15 T cell receptor beta chains from one sample sequenced in a study of T cell repertoires in cytomegalovirus infection. TCRdb analysed the reads with MiXCR anew, one entry per CDR3 protein. The sample holds hundreds of thousands of distinct CDR3 sequences; under 45% are singletons and the top ten take roughly two fifths. Antigen specificity for these receptors is unknown. Sequencing used cultured PBMCs, obtained from culture after CMV antigen stimulation. The receptor source for this set is a human donor in good health (CMV status not recorded). Some clones in this sample may be carry-over from other donors' samples.

This chain links TRBV4-1 with TRBJ2-1; D is unresolved. The V gene lost 4 bases and the J gene lost 8 bases, with 9 bases spanning the gap. This CDR3 comprises 12 residues. Per germline, CDR1 MGHRA and CDR2 YSYEKL. The CDR3 DNA is TGCGCCAGCAGCCTCTTCCCCCATGAGCAGTTCTTC. Protein product: CASSLFPHEQFF.

The rearrangement uses TRBV27 and TRBJ1-6; no definite D call. Germline CDR1 is MNHEY and CDR2 is SMNVEV (reference sequence). This CDR3 has 13 residues. The ends were cut back, 3 bases at V and 7 bases at J, with 7 bases in the middle. The CDR3, as DNA: TGTGCCAGCAGTTTTCGGATGAATTCACCCCTCCACTTT. It encodes CASSFRMNSPLHF.

This clonotype was observed a few times. V usage is TRBV6-2 or TRBV6-3 and J usage is TRBJ2-7; unclear D gene. The CDR3 spans 14 residues. Germline CDR1 reads MNHEY; CDR2 reads SVGEGT. V was trimmed by 8 bases and J by 0 bases, leaving 14 bases between them. CDR3 nucleotides: TGTGCCAGCCAAAACCTGACCCTCTCCTACGAGCAGTACTTC. This encodes CASQNLTLSYEQYF.

V usage is TRBV7-2 and J usage is TRBJ2-3; D call uncertain. Germline CDR1 reads SGHTA; CDR2 reads FQGNSA. The CDR3 is 13 amino acids. V was trimmed by 5 bases and J by 1 base, leaving 7 bases between them. CDR3 nucleotide sequence: TGTGCCAGCAGCCGATTCCGCACAGATACGCAGTATTTT. Protein sequence: CASSRFRTDTQYF.

This clonotype occurred a few times. This chain connects TRBV7-2 to TRBJ1-1; D may be TRBD1 (5 bases). The germline V and J ends were trimmed by 3 bases and 11 bases, with 19 bases remaining between them. The CDR3 is 14 residues long. Per germline, CDR1 SGHTA and CDR2 FQGNSA. The CDR3 DNA is TGTGCCAGCAGCTTGCTAGTGCGCGCGGGGGTGGCTTTCTTT. This encodes CASSLLVRAGVAFF.

This clonotype has a handful of counts. The chain couples TRBV4-3 to TRBJ2-5; possible D gene TRBD2, 7 bases. Per germline, CDR1 LGHNA and CDR2 YSLEER. The CDR3 covers 15 residues. V was cut by 0 bases and J by 1 base, with 9 bases left in between. Written as DNA, the CDR3 is TGCGCCAGCAGCCAAGATCGGGGGGCCCAAGAGACCCAGTACTTC. It is translated as CASSQDRGAQETQYF.

The gene calls are TRBV12-3 or TRBV12-4 and TRBJ1-3, with D maybe TRBD1 (5 bases). CDR3 length: 16 amino acids. V was cut by 4 bases and J by 2 bases, with 15 bases left in between. The CDR3 spells CASSSRIQGAGNTIYF. In DNA, the CDR3 is TGTGCCAGCAGTTCCCGCATCCAGGGAGCTGGAAACACCATATATTTT.

This clonotype occurred a few times. The chain uses TRBV11-1 and TRBJ2-3; perhaps TRBD1 as D (5 bases). In germline, CDR1 is SGHAT, CDR2 FQDESV (reference sequence). With 6 bases removed from V and 0 bases from J, the gap between germline ends came to 16 bases. This CDR3 comprises 16 residues. The CDR3 nucleotides read TGTGCCAGCAGTTCAGGGCGCGCCACTAGCACAGATACGCAGTATTTT. Protein: CASSSGRATSTDTQYF.

The J gene is TRBJ2-3, the V gene TRBV11-3; D is unresolved. The CDR3 consists of 12 residues. CDR1 is SGHNT and CDR2 is YENEEA in the germline V gene. V lost 0 bases and J lost 11, with 9 bases in between. In nucleotides, the CDR3 is TGTGCCAGCAGCTTAGAAGAGTCGCAGCAGTATTTT. Amino acid sequence: CASSLEESQQYF.

In this sample, this clonotype turned up a few times. The rearrangement uses TRBV6-2 or TRBV6-3 and TRBJ2-2, with a possible D match to TRBD2 (5 bases). The length of the CDR3 is 18 residues. Trimming cost V 5 bases and J 1 base, with 20 bases left between them. The germline gives CDR1 MNHEY, CDR2 SVGEGT. The CDR3 sequence is CASSPPVGVQRNTGELFF. In DNA form, the CDR3 reads TGTGCCAGCAGTCCCCCGGTCGGGGTACAAAGGAACACCGGGGAGCTGTTTTTT.

The table lists this clonotype with a few counts. The J gene is TRBJ1-1, the V gene TRBV4-3, with 8 bases aligning to TRBD1. The CDR3 has 15 residues. Germline trimming cut 1 base from V and 1 base from J; bases unmatched to any gene: 2. Germline V gene sequence: CDR1 LGHNA, CDR2 YSLEER. This CDR3 reads CASSQAGGWNTEAFF. The DNA for the CDR3 is TGCGCCAGCAGCCAAGCAGGGGGCTGGAACACTGAAGCTTTCTTT.

This clonotype was counted only a few times. V gene TRBV19 combines with J gene TRBJ2-6; D is undetermined. CDR1 and CDR2 from the germline V gene are LNHDA and SQIVND (reference sequence). This CDR3 contains 12 residues. V was cut by 4 bases and J by 2 bases, with 0 bases left in between. CDR3 nucleotides: TGTGCCAGTAGTACTGGGGCCAACGTCCTGACTTTC. This sequence encodes CASSTGANVLTF. The full variable domain, its missing parts supplied by reference TRBV19 and TRBJ2-6, is DGGITQSPKYLFRKEGQNVTLSCEQNLNHDAMYWYRQDPGQGLRLIYYSQIVNDFQKGDIAEGYSVSREKKESFPLTVTSAQKNPTAFYLCASSTGANVLTFGAGSRLTVL.

The gene calls are TRBV6-2 or TRBV6-3 and TRBJ1-3; D may be TRBD1 (5 bases). The CDR3 runs 13 residues. Per the germline V gene, CDR1 is MNHEY and CDR2 is SVGEGT. V lost 6 bases and J 5 bases, leaving 11 bases between the germline ends. CDR3 sequence: CASSPGPRNTIYF. In DNA, the CDR3 is TGTGCCAGCAGCCCGGGGCCGAGAAACACCATATATTTT.

V gene TRBV7-2 combines with J gene TRBJ1-4; tentatively, D is TRBD1 (5 bases). The V and J ends lost 1 base and 8 bases respectively, with 14 bases between them. The CDR3 runs 15 residues. From germline, CDR1 is SGHTA and CDR2 FQGNSA. The CDR3 DNA reads as TGTGCCAGCAGCTTAGGGGTTTCGGGGGAGGAAAAACTGTTTTTT. Protein: CASSLGVSGEEKLFF.

This clonotype was observed a handful of times. The V call is TRBV7-8, the J call TRBJ1-5; 8 positions match TRBD1. V was pared by 3 bases and J by 1 base, with 8 bases of the junction left unmatched. CDR1 is SGHVS, CDR2 FQNEAQ, per germline. This CDR3 region has 17 residues. The CDR3 DNA reads as TGTGCCAGCAGCTTTACTACAGGGGGAATGAGCAATCAGCCCCAGCATTTT. Translating gives CASSFTTGGMSNQPQHF.